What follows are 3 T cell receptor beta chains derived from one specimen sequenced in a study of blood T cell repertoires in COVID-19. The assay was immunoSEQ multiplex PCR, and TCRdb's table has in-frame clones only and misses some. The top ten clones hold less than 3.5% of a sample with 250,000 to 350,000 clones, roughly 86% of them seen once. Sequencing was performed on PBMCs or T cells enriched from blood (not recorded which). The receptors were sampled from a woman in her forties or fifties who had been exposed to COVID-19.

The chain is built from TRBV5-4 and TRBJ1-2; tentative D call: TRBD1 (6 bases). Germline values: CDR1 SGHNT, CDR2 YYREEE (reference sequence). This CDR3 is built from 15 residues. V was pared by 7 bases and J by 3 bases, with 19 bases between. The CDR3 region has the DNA TGTGCCAGCTCCTCAGGGGCCGGCGTCTACTATGGCTACACCTTC. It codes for CASSSGAGVYYGYTF. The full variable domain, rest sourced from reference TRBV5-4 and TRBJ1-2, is ETGVTQSPTHLIKTRGQQVTLRCSSQSGHNTVSWYQQALGQGPQFIFQYYREEENGRGNFPPRFSGLQFPNYSSELNVNALELDDSALYLCASSSGAGVYYGYTFGSGTRLTVV.

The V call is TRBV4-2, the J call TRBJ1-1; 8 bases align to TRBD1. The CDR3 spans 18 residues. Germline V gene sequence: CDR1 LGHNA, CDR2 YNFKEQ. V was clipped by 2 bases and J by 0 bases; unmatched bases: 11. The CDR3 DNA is TGTGCCAGCAGCCAACACGGGACAGGCTCTAACATGAACACTGAAGCTTTCTTT. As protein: CASSQHGTGSNMNTEAFF.

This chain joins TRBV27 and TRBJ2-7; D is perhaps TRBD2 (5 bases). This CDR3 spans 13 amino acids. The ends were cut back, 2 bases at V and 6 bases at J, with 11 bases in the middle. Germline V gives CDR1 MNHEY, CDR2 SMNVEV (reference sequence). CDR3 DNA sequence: TGTGCCAGCAGTTTAACTAGACGGGGCGAGCAGTACTTC. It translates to CASSLTRRGEQYF.